This TCR beta chain appears in the sequencing data of a study of blood T cell repertoires in COVID-19. The data were produced by immunoSEQ multiplex PCR, yet TCRdb's version contains in-frame clones alone and is incomplete. Seen here are roughly 270,000 clones, around 83% observed once, and the top ten hold over 4%. Germline V gene lookup returns CDR1 SNHLY and CDR2 FYNNEI. CDR3 length: 15 residues. V was clipped by 4 bases and J by 6 bases, with 18 bases between them. The chain employs TRBV2 and TRBJ1-2; D is unresolved. The source of this sequence is a man in his forties who had been exposed to COVID-19. Sequencing input: PBMCs or T cells enriched from blood (not recorded which). CDR3 DNA sequence: TGTGCCAGCAGTGTACTCTACAGCCCCGGGGATGGCTACACCTTC. Translating it yields CASSVLYSPGDGYTF.